This T cell receptor (beta chain) was profiled in a study of T cells in Graves' hyperthyroidism and ophthalmopathy. Only a few counts were recorded for this clonotype. What it binds is unknown. V was cut by 5 bases and J by 2 bases, with 11 bases left in between. Germline assignment: CDR1 SGHTA and CDR2 FQGNSA. CDR3 length: 14 amino acids. Study-level points and caveats: Most thyroid clonotypes expanded above 0.001 were also detected in blood. In simple terms, a model built on 13 V-J features told ophthalmopathy apart from stable hyperthyroidism.

The TCR beta CDR3 regions underwent amplification using RNA transcripts as the source. In the first-round RT-PCR of the TCR CDR3, the HTBI primer set was used. MiXCR was run by TCRdb on the multiplex PCR reads, yielding one entry per CDR3 protein. Of hundreds of thousands of distinct CDR3 sequences detected, under 25% appear once; the ten largest clones hold under 55%. Disease lasting under 3 months, a NOSPECS grade of at least 4, and a Clinical Activity Score of at least 3 were features of the ophthalmopathy patients. Patients showing uncontrolled infection, other autoimmune disease, pregnancy or lactation were ineligible.

The V call is TRBV7-2, the J call TRBJ2-3, with D perhaps being TRBD1 or TRBD2 (5 bases each). Sequenced input: blood. The TCR comes from a woman aged 70-85 years with Graves' ophthalmopathy. The CDR3 sequence is CASSPHGATDTQYF. CDR3 nucleotide sequence: TGTGCCAGCAGCCCCCACGGGGCCACAGATACGCAGTATTTT.